These 2 T cell receptor beta chains were all obtained from the same sample, sequenced in a study of shared clonotypes between healthy human individuals. Some clones are missing from TCRdb's copy, which holds only in-frame ones; the method was immunoSEQ multiplex PCR. The repertoire consists of around 550,000 clones, with around 96% occurring once and the leading ten covering over 0.1%. Naive CD8 populations comprised CD45RO-negative cells positively selected for CCR7, excluding terminally differentiated effector memory CD45RA+ cells. Sequenced material: naive CD8+ T cells sorted from blood. The receptor source for this set is a young woman in good health.

V is TRBV19 and J is TRBJ1-2; unclear D gene. This CDR3 is built from 13 residues. Trimming took 4 bases from V and 6 from J, leaving 12 bases between them. From germline, CDR1 is LNHDA and CDR2 SQIVND (reference sequence). This chain's CDR3 is CASSTGPVHGYTF. In DNA, the CDR3 is TGTGCCAGTAGTACCGGACCGGTTCATGGCTACACCTTC. Based on the CDR3 plus reference TRBV19 and TRBJ1-2, the full variable domain is DGGITQSPKYLFRKEGQNVTLSCEQNLNHDAMYWYRQDPGQGLRLIYYSQIVNDFQKGDIAEGYSVSREKKESFPLTVTSAQKNPTAFYLCASSTGPVHGYTFGSGTRLTVV.

This chain connects TRBV6-5 to TRBJ2-5; D is undetermined. V was trimmed by 6 bases and J by 1 base, leaving 12 bases between them. CDR1 is MNHEY and CDR2 is SVGAGI in the germline V gene. CDR3 length equals 14 residues. CDR3 amino acids: CASSLLRAQETQYF. The DNA of the CDR3 is TGTGCCAGCAGCCTCCTTCGGGCCCAAGAGACCCAGTACTTC.